The 14 T cell receptor beta chains below come from one sample, sequenced in a study of regulatory T cells in long-lasting Graves disease. Time point described: newly diagnosed GD, antithyroid drugs for less than 3 months. TCR sequences were obtained from RNA taken from PBMCs. Through Arm-PCR of CDR3 regions and iRepertoire HTBI primers, TCR beta libraries were built. TCRdb re-called the multiplex PCR reads through MiXCR, storing one row per CDR3 protein. The profile covers 560,000 or so distinct CDR3 sequences, with about 16% appearing a single time and around 13% taken by the ten largest. These data were also reused for a study on T cells in Graves' hyperthyroidism and ophthalmopathy.

The input for sequencing was peripheral blood mononuclear cells (PBMCs), taken at new diagnosis, from a patient treated with antithyroid drugs. Receptor source: a man between 18 and 29 years old with Graves disease.

This clonotype was seen more than once but under ten times. This sequence joins TRBV9 and TRBJ2-7, with D perhaps being TRBD1 or TRBD2 (5 bases each). The CDR3 has 15 residues. Germline V gives CDR1 SGDLS, CDR2 YYNGEE. V was shortened by 2 bases and J by 3 bases, with 15 bases between the two germline ends. The CDR3 nucleotides are TGTGCCAGCAGCGTCGGGACCTTCGGTGACTACGAGCAGTACTTC. This encodes CASSVGTFGDYEQYF.

The chain carries TRBV6-1 and TRBJ2-7; either TRBD1 or TRBD2 may fit D (6 bases each). CDR3 size: 15 residues. V lost 6 bases to trimming and J lost 5 bases, with 20 bases between them. Germline lookup yields CDR1 MNHNS and CDR2 SASEGT. The CDR3 loop is CASRNPRDGGHEQYF. The CDR3 region has the DNA TGTGCCAGCAGGAACCCCCGGGACGGGGGCCACGAGCAGTACTTC.

At least ten counts were recorded for this clonotype. The V call is TRBV7-9, the J call TRBJ2-3; D remains ambiguous. Trimming shortened V by 8 bases and J by 11 bases, and 17 bases separated the two germline ends. CDR1 is SEHNR, CDR2 FQNEAQ, per germline (reference sequence). CDR3 size: 12 residues. CDR3 loop: CASANPAFRQYF. The CDR3 DNA reads TGTGCCAGCGCAAATCCGGCCTTTAGGCAGTATTTT.

This clonotype showed up just a few times. The V and J genes are TRBV3-1 and TRBJ2-7, with D tentatively TRBD1 (6 bases). The CDR3 totals 15 residues. Germline CDR1 reads LGHDT; CDR2 reads YNNKEL (reference sequence). Between the trimmed V and J ends, which lost 2 bases and 1 base, there was a span of 12 bases. The CDR3 nucleotides are TGTGCCAGCAGCCAACGGCCCAGGGGATCCTACGAGCAGTACTTC. This encodes CASSQRPRGSYEQYF.

This clonotype appeared many times. V is TRBV7-8 and J is TRBJ2-5; 9 nucleotides align to TRBD1. This CDR3 contains 14 residues. Germline CDR1 is SGHVS and CDR2 is FQNEAQ. Unmatched junction bases numbered 5, after V lost 5 bases and J lost 4 bases. The CDR3 region has the DNA TGTGCCAGCAGCCCGGGACAGGGACGAGAGACCCAGTACTTC. Amino acids: CASSPGQGRETQYF.

This clonotype was seen a handful of times. The rearrangement links TRBV27 to TRBJ2-7, with D possibly being TRBD2 (5 bases). Germline V gene lookup returns CDR1 MNHEY and CDR2 SMNVEV (reference sequence). The CDR3 has 14 residues. Trimming stripped 0 bases from V and 8 bases from J, with 14 bases between. CDR3 residues: CASSLSRGATKQYF. The DNA of the CDR3 is TGTGCCAGCAGTTTATCCCGGGGAGCCACAAAGCAGTACTTC.

This clonotype has just a few counts. V and J are TRBV7-2 and TRBJ2-7, with TRBD1 identical over 11 bases. Trimming took 5 bases from V and 0 from J; bases not matched to a gene: 12. Germline CDR1 SGHTA, CDR2 FQGNSA. CDR3 length equals 18 residues. CDR3 residues: CASSDDGQGASISYEQYF. CDR3 in DNA: TGTGCCAGCAGCGACGACGGACAGGGGGCCTCGATCTCCTACGAGCAGTACTTC.

The chain is built from TRBV5-1 and TRBJ1-2; TRBD1 agrees at 7 bases. This CDR3 is built from 15 residues. Germline-derived CDR1 and CDR2 are SGHRS and YFSETQ. J lost 3 bases, V lost 5 bases, and 10 bases had no gene match. The CDR3: CASSPKGAEDYGYTF. CDR3 bases: TGCGCCAGCAGTCCGAAGGGGGCGGAAGACTATGGCTACACCTTC.

Details on this clonotype: A much larger clone lies one base from this, so it may be a read error. Likely a read error: the CDR3 ends without its conserved phenylalanine or tryptophan. The V and J genes are TRBV6-5 and TRBJ2-7, with 12 bases matching TRBD2. Per the germline V gene, CDR1 is MNHEY and CDR2 is SVGAGI. This CDR3 is built from 17 residues. Trimming removed 0 bases from V and 6 bases from J; junction bases left unmatched: 9. CDR3 sequence: CASSYSRASGRAAEQYL. CDR3 sequence (DNA): TGTGCCAGCAGTTACTCGAGGGCTAGCGGGAGGGCTGCCGAGCAGTACCTC.

This clonotype showed up many times. The chain uses TRBV15 and TRBJ1-5; D is possibly TRBD1 (5 bases). The CDR3 runs 14 residues. V was shortened by 3 bases and J by 7 bases, with 13 bases between the two germline ends. CDR1 and CDR2 (germline): LNHNV, YYDKDF (reference sequence). CDR3 sequence: CATSRGGNRQPQHF. CDR3 DNA sequence: TGTGCCACCAGCAGGGGTGGGAACAGGCAGCCCCAGCATTTT.

The chain recombines TRBV13 with TRBJ2-7; 7 bases map to TRBD2. This CDR3 has 18 residues. V trimming: 5 bases; J trimming: 3 bases; junction bases outside the gene matches: 19. The germline CDR1 and CDR2 sequences are PRHDT and FYEKMQ (reference sequence). The CDR3 sequence: CASSLLGSGIGRGYEQYF. For the CDR3, the DNA is TGTGCCAGCAGCCTCCTAGGGAGCGGGATAGGGAGGGGCTACGAGCAGTACTTC. Drawing the rest from reference TRBV13 and TRBJ2-7, the complete variable domain is AAGVIQSPRHLIKEKRETATLKCYPIPRHDTVYWYQQGPGQDPQFLISFYEKMQSDKGSIPDRFSAQQFSDYHSELNMSSLELGDSALYFCASSLLGSGIGRGYEQYFGPGTRLTVT.

V is TRBV19 and J is TRBJ2-3, with 10 bases that match TRBD2. After removal of 4 bases from V and 1 base from J, the junction contained 11 bases not matched to a gene. The CDR3 loop spans 18 amino acids. The germline CDR1 and CDR2 sequences are LNHDA and SQIVND (reference sequence). The CDR3 spells CASSTSGSIGWGTDTQYF. CDR3 bases: TGTGCCAGTAGTACTAGCGGGAGCATCGGTTGGGGCACAGATACGCAGTATTTT.

This sequence joins TRBV3-1 and TRBJ1-1; unclear D gene. CDR3 length: 17 residues. Trimming cost V 5 bases and J 1 base, with 20 bases left between them. CDR1 is LGHDT and CDR2 is YNNKEL in the germline V gene (reference sequence). CDR3 coding DNA: TGTGCCAGCAGCAGATTTAGAGCGGGTGGGCGGAACACTGAAGCTTTCTTT. Its protein product is CASSRFRAGGRNTEAFF.

Only a few counts were recorded for this clonotype. The DNA of the CDR3 is TGCGCCAGCAGCCAAGTAGTGGACAATGAGCAGTTCTTC. Translated, it gives CASSQVVDNEQFF. This chain connects TRBV4-1 to TRBJ2-1; D remains ambiguous. Deletions cut 1 base from V and 5 bases from J, with 6 bases between. Per germline, CDR1 MGHRA and CDR2 YSYEKL. The CDR3 is made up of 13 amino acids.